This TCR beta chain was obtained from a study of a mutant IDH1 vaccine in newly diagnosed glioma. Across the whole study: Every participant had undergone radiotherapy, temozolomide, or both before, and most underwent both.

The time point here: week 35, safety follow-up. A 20-mer mutant IDH1 peptide at 300 ug was injected subcutaneously with topical imiquimod. Eight vaccinations were given in weeks 1, 3, 5, 7, 11, 15, 19 and 23. Here immunoSEQ multiplex PCR was the method, and the copy in TCRdb shows in-frame clones only, minus some. The repertoire holds 69,000 or so clones, with around 87% as singletons. For this clone: Its antigen is still unknown.

The V gene's germline CDR1 is SGHTS and CDR2 YDEGEE. The J segment lost 0 bases and the V segment lost 4 bases, leaving 7 bases of the junction unmatched. The CDR3 loop spans 17 amino acids. The source material was PBMCs, sampled from a glioma patient whose treatment included an IDH1 peptide vaccine. This TCR was sampled from a man younger than 45 with glioma. The chain is built from TRBV5-8 and TRBJ2-4; TRBD2 matches 10 bases. CDR3 residues: CASSRTSGLLAKNIQYF. Written as DNA, the CDR3 is TGTGCCAGCAGCCGGACTAGCGGACTACTAGCCAAAAACATTCAGTACTTC.